This T cell receptor beta chain came from a study of blood T cell repertoires in COVID-19. Here immunoSEQ multiplex PCR was the method, and the copy in TCRdb shows in-frame clones only, minus some. The sample holds 89,000 or so clones, 89% seen once. The CDR3 length is 14 residues. From germline, CDR1 is KGHSH and CDR2 LQKENI. J gave up 3 bases and V 4 bases, and 4 bases lay outside the gene matches. V is TRBV18 and J is TRBJ1-2; 8 bases fit TRBD1. Sample: peripheral blood. The sequence was obtained from a man aged 50 or older with COVID-19, enrolled during active disease. CDR3 amino acids: CASSRTGLDYGYTF. Written as DNA, the CDR3 is TGTGCCAGCTCACGGACAGGGTTAGACTATGGCTACACCTTC.